In its sample, the clone carrying this T cell receptor beta chain was seen once. The antigen is not known. This record belongs to a study of T cell responses to AZD1222 COVID-19 vaccine. Study-level points and caveats: Spike-spanning, vaccine-associated CD4 TCRs were dominant at 160-218 and 743-854. Reportedly, close to half of spike-specific TCRs are directed against unmutated variant regions.

Data came from immunoSEQ multiplex PCR; TCRdb stores just in-frame clones and leaves some out. This table holds 90,000 to 120,000 clones, about nine tenths found once. CDR3 length equals 14 residues. V lost 6 bases and J 2 bases, leaving 13 bases between the germline ends. CDR1 and CDR2 from the germline V gene are MNHEY and SVGEGT. The specimen comprised peripheral blood, sampled 28 days after the second AZD1222 dose. This chain connects TRBV6-2 or TRBV6-3 to TRBJ2-5; D gene uncertain. This TCR was sampled from an adult who received the AZD1222 COVID-19 vaccine. CDR3 sequence reads: CASSKDTVQETQYF. CDR3 nucleotide sequence: TGTGCCAGCAGCAAAGACACCGTACAAGAGACCCAGTACTTC.